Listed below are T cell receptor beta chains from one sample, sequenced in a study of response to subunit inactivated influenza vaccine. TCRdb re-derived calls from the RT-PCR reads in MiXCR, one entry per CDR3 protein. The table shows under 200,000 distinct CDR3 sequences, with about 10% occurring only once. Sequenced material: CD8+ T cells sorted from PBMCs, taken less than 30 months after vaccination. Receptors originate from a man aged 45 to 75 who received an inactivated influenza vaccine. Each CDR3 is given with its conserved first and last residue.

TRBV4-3	CASSQDPREWETQYF
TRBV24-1	CATSDPPRTNTDTQYF
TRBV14	CASRDGGQDTQYF
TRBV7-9	CASSRPLDRREAFF
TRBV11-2	CASSVSGGYDKNIQYF
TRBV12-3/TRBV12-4	CASSLGQGGPQHF
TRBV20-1	CSARVPRGLGSYNEQFF
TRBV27	CASSLSPPQNGYTF
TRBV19	CASSIGGTGNYGYTF
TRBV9	CASSVDPGDTGELFF
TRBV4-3	CASSPGTSGHYEQYF
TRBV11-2	CASSSDRASYEQYF
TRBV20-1	CSATEGGGAYEQYF
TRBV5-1	CASSPQGATFMNTEAFF
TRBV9	CASSVESGMNTEAFF
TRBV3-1	CASSQDGGVEQYF
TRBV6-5	CASSYSYAYEQYF